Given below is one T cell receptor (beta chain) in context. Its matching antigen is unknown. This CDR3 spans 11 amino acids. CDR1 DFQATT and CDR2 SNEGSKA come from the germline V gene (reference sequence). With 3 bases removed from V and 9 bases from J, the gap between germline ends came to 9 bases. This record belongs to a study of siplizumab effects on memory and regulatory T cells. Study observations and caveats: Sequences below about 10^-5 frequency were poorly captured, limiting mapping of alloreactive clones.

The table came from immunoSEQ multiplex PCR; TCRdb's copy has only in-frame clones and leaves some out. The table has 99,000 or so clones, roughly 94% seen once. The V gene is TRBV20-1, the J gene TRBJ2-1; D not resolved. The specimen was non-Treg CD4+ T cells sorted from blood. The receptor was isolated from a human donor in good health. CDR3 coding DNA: TGCAGTGCTAGTAGAGGTTTTGAGCAGTTCTTC. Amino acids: CSASRGFEQFF.